Listed below are T cell receptor beta chains from one sample, sequenced in a study of T cell responses to AZD1222 COVID-19 vaccine. Sequencing was performed with immunoSEQ multiplex PCR; in TCRdb, only in-frame clones are kept and a portion is missing. The sample carries about 140,000 clones, around 88% recorded once. Source: peripheral blood, taken on day 0 of AZD1222 vaccination. All receptors derive from an adult in good health. The CDR3 runs from the conserved cysteine through the conserved F or W. A D gene is named only where the DNA matches it firmly. Clone size is shown for a subset of rows, as once, few, many or a class of expanded clone.

d_gene: TRBD2
j_gene: TRBJ2-1
len: 17
abundance: once
v_gene: TRBV3-1/TRBV3-2
CDR3nt: TGTGCCAGCAGCCAAGAAGGGGCGACTAGCGCCTACAATGAGCAGTTCTTC
CDR3aa: CASSQEGATSAYNEQFF

d_gene: -
j_gene: TRBJ1-2
len: 12
abundance: -
v_gene: TRBV7-2
CDR3nt: TGTGCCAGCAGCTACAGGACAGCTGTTTACACCTTC
CDR3aa: CASSYRTAVYTF

d_gene: -
j_gene: TRBJ1-4
len: 14
abundance: -
v_gene: TRBV7-8
CDR3nt: TGTGCCAGCAGCCCCGGACGGAATAATGAAAAACTGTTTTTT
CDR3aa: CASSPGRNNEKLFF

d_gene: TRBD1
j_gene: TRBJ2-2
len: 14
abundance: -
v_gene: TRBV6-5
CDR3nt: TGTGCCAGCTCATGGGACAGGGCTGACGGGGAGCTGTTTTTT
CDR3aa: CASSWDRADGELFF

d_gene: TRBD1
j_gene: TRBJ1-1
len: 14
abundance: -
v_gene: TRBV28
CDR3nt: TGTGCCAGCAGTTATGTCCCGGGACAGGTTGAAGCTTTCTTT
CDR3aa: CASSYVPGQVEAFF

d_gene: -
j_gene: TRBJ1-2
len: 14
abundance: -
v_gene: TRBV6-1
CDR3nt: TGTGCCAGCAGTGAAAGGGGCCCCAACTATGGCTACACCTTC
CDR3aa: CASSERGPNYGYTF

d_gene: -
j_gene: TRBJ2-7
len: 14
abundance: -
v_gene: TRBV6-5
CDR3nt: TGTGCCAGCAGCCCAGGACAGAAACTCTACGAGCAGTACTTC
CDR3aa: CASSPGQKLYEQYF

d_gene: -
j_gene: TRBJ2-7
len: 13
abundance: -
v_gene: TRBV21-1
CDR3nt: TGTGCCAGCAGCAAGGTCGGGCGGTACGAGCAGTACTTC
CDR3aa: CASSKVGRYEQYF

d_gene: TRBD2
j_gene: TRBJ2-2
len: 14
abundance: -
v_gene: TRBV6-2/TRBV6-3
CDR3nt: TGTGCCAGCAGTCACTCCGGGGGGGCCGGGGAGCTGTTTTTT
CDR3aa: CASSHSGGAGELFF

d_gene: -
j_gene: TRBJ1-2
len: 13
abundance: once
v_gene: TRBV20-1
CDR3nt: TGCAGTGCTAGTCTTAAGGGGAGCTATGGCTACACCTTC
CDR3aa: CSASLKGSYGYTF

d_gene: -
j_gene: TRBJ2-7
len: 16
abundance: -
v_gene: TRBV4-1
CDR3nt: TGCGCCAGCAGCCAAGCCACGGGGGCCCGATCCTACGAGCAGTACTTC
CDR3aa: CASSQATGARSYEQYF

d_gene: -
j_gene: TRBJ2-3
len: 13
abundance: -
v_gene: TRBV9
CDR3nt: TGTGCCAGCACCAAGGCTGGCACAGATACGCAGTATTTT
CDR3aa: CASTKAGTDTQYF

d_gene: -
j_gene: TRBJ1-4
len: 16
abundance: -
v_gene: TRBV3-1/TRBV3-2
CDR3nt: TGTGCCAGCAGCCCTAAACAGGCCGCATACTATGAAAAACTGTTTTTT
CDR3aa: CASSPKQAAYYEKLFF

d_gene: -
j_gene: TRBJ1-5
len: 12
abundance: -
v_gene: TRBV30
CDR3nt: TGTGCCTGGAGACAGGACAATCAGCCCCAGCATTTT
CDR3aa: CAWRQDNQPQHF

d_gene: -
j_gene: TRBJ2-5
len: 15
abundance: -
v_gene: TRBV7-9
CDR3nt: TGTGCCAGCAGCTCTAGCCTTACTTCTTTAGAGACCCAGTACTTC
CDR3aa: CASSSSLTSLETQYF

d_gene: -
j_gene: TRBJ1-3
len: 16
abundance: -
v_gene: TRBV7-8
CDR3nt: TGTGCCAGCAGCTCCGTGGGGGGGCTTTCTGGAAACACCATATATTTT
CDR3aa: CASSSVGGLSGNTIYF

d_gene: -
j_gene: TRBJ2-5
len: 11
abundance: -
v_gene: TRBV7-9
CDR3nt: TGTGCCAGCAGCTCTTATGAGACCCAGTACTTC
CDR3aa: CASSSYETQYF